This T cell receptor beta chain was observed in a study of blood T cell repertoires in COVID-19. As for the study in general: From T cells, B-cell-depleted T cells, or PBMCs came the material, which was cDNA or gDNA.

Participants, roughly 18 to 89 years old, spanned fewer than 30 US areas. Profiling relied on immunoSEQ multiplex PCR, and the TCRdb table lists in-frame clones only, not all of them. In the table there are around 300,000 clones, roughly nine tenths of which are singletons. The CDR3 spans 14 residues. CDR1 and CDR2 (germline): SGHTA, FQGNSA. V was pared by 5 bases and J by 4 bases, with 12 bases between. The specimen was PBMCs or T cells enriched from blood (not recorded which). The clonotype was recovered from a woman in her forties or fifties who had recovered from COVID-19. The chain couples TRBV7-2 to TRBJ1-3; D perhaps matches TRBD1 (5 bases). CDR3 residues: CASSLGELGNTIYF. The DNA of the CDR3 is TGTGCCAGCAGCCTAGGGGAGTTGGGAAACACCATATATTTT.